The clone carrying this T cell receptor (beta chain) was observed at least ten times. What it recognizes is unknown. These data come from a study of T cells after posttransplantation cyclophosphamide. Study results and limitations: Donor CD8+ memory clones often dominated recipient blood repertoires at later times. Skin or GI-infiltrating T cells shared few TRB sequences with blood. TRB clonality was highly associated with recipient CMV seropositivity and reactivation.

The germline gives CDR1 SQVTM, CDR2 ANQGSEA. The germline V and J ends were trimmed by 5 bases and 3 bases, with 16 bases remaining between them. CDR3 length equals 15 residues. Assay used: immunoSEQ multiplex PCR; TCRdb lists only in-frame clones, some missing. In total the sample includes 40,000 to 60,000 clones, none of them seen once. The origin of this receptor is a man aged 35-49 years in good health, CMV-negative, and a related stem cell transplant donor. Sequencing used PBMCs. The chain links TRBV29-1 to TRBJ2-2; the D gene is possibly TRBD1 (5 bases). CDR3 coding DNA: TGCAGCGTTAGGAGCAGGGATGGGGACACCGGGGAGCTGTTTTTT. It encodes CSVRSRDGDTGELFF.